The rows below give T cell receptor beta chains drawn from one sample of a study of OX40 agonist ivuxolimab in advanced cancers. TCRdb keeps only in-frame clones here, not all; method: immunoSEQ multiplex PCR. Of around 79,000 clones in the sample, 88% were seen once. The sample here was CD4+ or CD8+ T cells sorted from blood, taken in a trial of the OX40 agonist ivuxolimab. These receptors all come from an adult with an advanced solid tumor such as melanoma, head and neck, liver or kidney cancer. CDR3s include the opening cysteine and the closing phenylalanine or tryptophan. Fields, in order: clone size, V gene, J gene, D gene, CDR3 length, CDR3 protein, CDR3 DNA. A D gene is named only where the DNA matches it firmly. The size field is filled for only some rows; it gives once, few, many or a size class.

clone_size: .; v_call: TRBV4-1; j_call: TRBJ2-1; d_call: .; cdr3_length: 15; cdr3_aa: CASSQDRSGANEQFF; cdr3_nt: TGCGCCAGCAGCCAAGATCGATCAGGGGCGAATGAGCAGTTCTTC
clone_size: once; v_call: TRBV4-1; j_call: TRBJ1-5; d_call: .; cdr3_length: 15; cdr3_aa: CASSQGWRNNQPQHF; cdr3_nt: TGCGCCAGCAGCCAAGGTTGGAGGAACAATCAGCCCCAGCATTTT
clone_size: .; v_call: TRBV4-1; j_call: TRBJ2-3; d_call: .; cdr3_length: 17; cdr3_aa: CASSQDRRQPSTDTQYF; cdr3_nt: TGCGCCAGCAGCCAAGACCGCCGACAGCCTAGCACAGATACGCAGTATTTT
clone_size: .; v_call: TRBV19; j_call: TRBJ2-2; d_call: .; cdr3_length: 15; cdr3_aa: CASSIQGANTGELFF; cdr3_nt: TGTGCCAGTAGTATACAGGGTGCAAACACCGGGGAGCTGTTTTTT
clone_size: .; v_call: TRBV5-8; j_call: TRBJ2-3; d_call: TRBD2; cdr3_length: 17; cdr3_aa: CASSHRGLAGVSDTQYF; cdr3_nt: TGTGCCAGCAGCCACCGCGGACTAGCGGGAGTGTCAGATACGCAGTATTTT
clone_size: once; v_call: TRBV19; j_call: TRBJ1-1; d_call: .; cdr3_length: 13; cdr3_aa: CASTDSVGTEAFF; cdr3_nt: TGTGCCAGTACGGACAGTGTCGGCACTGAAGCTTTCTTT
clone_size: .; v_call: TRBV28; j_call: TRBJ1-2; d_call: TRBD1; cdr3_length: 13; cdr3_aa: CASTLGQGGGYTF; cdr3_nt: TGTGCCAGCACCCTAGGACAGGGGGGCGGCTACACCTTC
clone_size: .; v_call: TRBV2; j_call: TRBJ2-4; d_call: .; cdr3_length: 14; cdr3_aa: CASSVGAARNIQYF; cdr3_nt: TGTGCCAGCAGTGTAGGGGCGGCGCGGAACATTCAGTACTTC
clone_size: .; v_call: TRBV7-3; j_call: TRBJ2-3; d_call: TRBD2; cdr3_length: 16; cdr3_aa: CASSPGTSGIADTQYF; cdr3_nt: TGTGCCAGCAGCCCAGGGACTAGCGGGATAGCAGATACGCAGTATTTT
clone_size: .; v_call: TRBV11-3; j_call: TRBJ2-1; d_call: TRBD2; cdr3_length: 14; cdr3_aa: CASSFGGRSNEQFF; cdr3_nt: TGTGCCAGCAGCTTCGGCGGGAGAAGTAATGAGCAGTTCTTC
clone_size: few; v_call: TRBV25-1; j_call: TRBJ1-5; d_call: TRBD1; cdr3_length: 16; cdr3_aa: CASSSPARGRSQPQHF; cdr3_nt: TGTGCCAGCAGTTCCCCGGCCAGGGGGCGAAGTCAGCCCCAGCATTTT
clone_size: .; v_call: TRBV5-1; j_call: TRBJ2-5; d_call: TRBD2; cdr3_length: 14; cdr3_aa: CASSSGTSGRTQYF; cdr3_nt: TGCGCCAGCAGCTCCGGGACTAGCGGGAGAACCCAGTACTTC
clone_size: .; v_call: TRBV6-5; j_call: TRBJ1-3; d_call: TRBD1; cdr3_length: 16; cdr3_aa: CASSSDRGGTGNTIYF; cdr3_nt: TGTGCCAGCAGTTCTGACCGAGGGGGCACTGGAAACACCATATATTTT
clone_size: once; v_call: TRBV5-6; j_call: TRBJ1-1; d_call: .; cdr3_length: 13; cdr3_aa: CASSLGRNTEAFF; cdr3_nt: TGTGCCAGCAGCTTGGGCAGGAACACTGAAGCTTTCTTT
clone_size: .; v_call: TRBV4-1; j_call: TRBJ2-3; d_call: .; cdr3_length: 15; cdr3_aa: CASSQDRDQADTQYF; cdr3_nt: TGCGCCAGCAGCCAAGATAGAGATCAGGCAGATACGCAGTATTTT
clone_size: .; v_call: TRBV5-1; j_call: TRBJ2-2; d_call: .; cdr3_length: 13; cdr3_aa: CASSPQDTGELFF; cdr3_nt: TGCGCCAGCAGCCCCCAGGACACCGGGGAGCTGTTTTTT
clone_size: .; v_call: TRBV10-3; j_call: TRBJ2-1; d_call: .; cdr3_length: 14; cdr3_aa: CAIATTASYNEQFF; cdr3_nt: TGTGCCATCGCGACGACGGCATCCTACAATGAGCAGTTCTTC
clone_size: .; v_call: TRBV29-1; j_call: TRBJ2-3; d_call: .; cdr3_length: 13; cdr3_aa: CSVVADTTDTQYF; cdr3_nt: TGCAGCGTAGTAGCGGATACCACAGATACGCAGTATTTT
clone_size: .; v_call: TRBV5-1; j_call: TRBJ1-5; d_call: TRBD1; cdr3_length: 15; cdr3_aa: CASSLGEGAGQPQHF; cdr3_nt: TGCGCCAGCAGCTTGGGGGAGGGGGCCGGGCAGCCCCAGCATTTT
clone_size: .; v_call: TRBV28; j_call: TRBJ1-4; d_call: .; cdr3_length: 15; cdr3_aa: CASSLQGGTNEKLFF; cdr3_nt: TGTGCCAGCAGTTTGCAGGGCGGAACTAATGAAAAACTGTTTTTT
clone_size: .; v_call: TRBV7-9; j_call: TRBJ1-2; d_call: .; cdr3_length: 16; cdr3_aa: CASSLEFGRVSYGYTF; cdr3_nt: TGTGCCAGCAGCTTAGAATTCGGCAGAGTAAGTTATGGCTACACCTTC
clone_size: .; v_call: TRBV7-2; j_call: TRBJ2-2; d_call: TRBD2; cdr3_length: 16; cdr3_aa: CASSATGTSGHRGLFF; cdr3_nt: TGTGCCAGCAGCGCCACCGGGACTAGCGGCCACCGTGGGCTGTTTTTT
clone_size: once; v_call: TRBV28; j_call: TRBJ2-1; d_call: TRBD1; cdr3_length: 13; cdr3_aa: CASSLGTENEQFF; cdr3_nt: TGTGCCAGCAGTTTGGGGACAGAAAATGAGCAGTTCTTC
clone_size: .; v_call: TRBV9; j_call: TRBJ2-5; d_call: TRBD2; cdr3_length: 16; cdr3_aa: CASSVGGTSPAGTQYF; cdr3_nt: TGTGCCAGCAGCGTAGGCGGGACTAGCCCCGCAGGGACCCAGTACTTC
clone_size: .; v_call: TRBV7-2; j_call: TRBJ2-1; d_call: .; cdr3_length: 11; cdr3_aa: CASSRYNEQFF; cdr3_nt: TGTGCCAGCAGCCGCTACAATGAGCAGTTCTTC
clone_size: .; v_call: TRBV18; j_call: TRBJ2-7; d_call: TRBD2; cdr3_length: 15; cdr3_aa: CASSLRSGTAGEQYF; cdr3_nt: TGTGCCAGCTCCCTTAGGAGCGGGACCGCGGGGGAGCAGTACTTC
clone_size: .; v_call: TRBV18; j_call: TRBJ1-1; d_call: .; cdr3_length: 14; cdr3_aa: CASSTGNQNTEAFF; cdr3_nt: TGTGCCAGCTCCACGGGCAACCAGAACACTGAAGCTTTCTTT
clone_size: .; v_call: TRBV15; j_call: TRBJ2-3; d_call: TRBD2; cdr3_length: 15; cdr3_aa: CATSRGAGGTDTQYF; cdr3_nt: TGTGCCACCAGCAGAGGGGCGGGAGGCACAGATACGCAGTATTTT
clone_size: .; v_call: TRBV7-9; j_call: TRBJ2-3; d_call: TRBD2; cdr3_length: 17; cdr3_aa: CATSRASGSLVTDTQYF; cdr3_nt: TGTGCTACCAGTCGGGCTAGCGGGAGTCTGGTCACAGATACGCAGTATTTT